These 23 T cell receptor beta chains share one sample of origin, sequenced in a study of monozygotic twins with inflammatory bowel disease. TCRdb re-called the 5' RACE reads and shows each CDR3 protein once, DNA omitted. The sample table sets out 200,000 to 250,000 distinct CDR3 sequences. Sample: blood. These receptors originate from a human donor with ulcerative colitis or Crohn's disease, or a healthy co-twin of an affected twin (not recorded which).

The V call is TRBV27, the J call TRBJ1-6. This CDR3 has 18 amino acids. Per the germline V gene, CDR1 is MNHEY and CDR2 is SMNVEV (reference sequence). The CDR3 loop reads CASSPKATGSSYNSPLHF.

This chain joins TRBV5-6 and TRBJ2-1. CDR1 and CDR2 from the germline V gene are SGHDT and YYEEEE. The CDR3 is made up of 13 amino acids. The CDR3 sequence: CASQGSSYNEQFF.

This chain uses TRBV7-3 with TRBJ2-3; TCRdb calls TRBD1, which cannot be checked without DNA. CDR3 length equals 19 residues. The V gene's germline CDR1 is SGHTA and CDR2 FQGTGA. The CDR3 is CASSLTPPGTGISTDTQYF.

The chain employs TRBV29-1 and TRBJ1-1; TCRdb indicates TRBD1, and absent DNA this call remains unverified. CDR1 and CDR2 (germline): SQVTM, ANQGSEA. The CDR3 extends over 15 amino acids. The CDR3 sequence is CSARGGDGMNTEAFF. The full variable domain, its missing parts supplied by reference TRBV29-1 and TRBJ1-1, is SAVISQKPSRDICQRGTSLTIQCQVDSQVTMMFWYRQQPGQSLTLIATANQGSEATYESGFVIDKFPISRPNLTFSTLTVSNMSPEDSSIYLCSARGGDGMNTEAFFGQGTRLTVV.

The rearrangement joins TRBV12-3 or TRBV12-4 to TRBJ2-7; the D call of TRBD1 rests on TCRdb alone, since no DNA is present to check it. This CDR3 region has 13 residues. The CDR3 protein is CASSLPGGDEQYF.

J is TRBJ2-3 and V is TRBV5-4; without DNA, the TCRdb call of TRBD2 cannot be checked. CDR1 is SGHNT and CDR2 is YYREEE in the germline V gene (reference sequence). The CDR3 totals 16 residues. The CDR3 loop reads CATRTGTSERTDTQYF. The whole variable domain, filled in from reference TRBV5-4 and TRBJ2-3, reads ETGVTQSPTHLIKTRGQQVTLRCSSQSGHNTVSWYQQALGQGPQFIFQYYREEENGRGNFPPRFSGLQFPNYSSELNVNALELDDSALYLCATRTGTSERTDTQYFGPGTRLTVL.

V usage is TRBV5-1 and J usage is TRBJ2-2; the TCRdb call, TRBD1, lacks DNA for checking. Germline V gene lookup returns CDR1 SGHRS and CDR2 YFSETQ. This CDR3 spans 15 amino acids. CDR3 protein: CASSLIGTGHGELFF.

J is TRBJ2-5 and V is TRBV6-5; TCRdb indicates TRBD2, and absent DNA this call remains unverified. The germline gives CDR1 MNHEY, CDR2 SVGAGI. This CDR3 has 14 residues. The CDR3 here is CASSYSGPQETQYF.

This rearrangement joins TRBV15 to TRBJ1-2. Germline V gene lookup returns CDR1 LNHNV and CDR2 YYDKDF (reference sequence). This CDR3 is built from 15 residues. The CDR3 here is CATSRDRSANYGYTF.

CDR3: CASSPWDTNTEAFF. This chain links TRBV27 with TRBJ1-1; TCRdb lists TRBD1, though no DNA is available to test this call. The CDR3 spans 14 residues. CDR1 and CDR2 from the germline V gene are MNHEY and SMNVEV (reference sequence).

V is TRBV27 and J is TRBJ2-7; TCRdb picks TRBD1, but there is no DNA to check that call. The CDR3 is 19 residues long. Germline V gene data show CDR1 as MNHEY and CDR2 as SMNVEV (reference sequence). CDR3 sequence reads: CASSLRGRGTGWGPYEQYF.

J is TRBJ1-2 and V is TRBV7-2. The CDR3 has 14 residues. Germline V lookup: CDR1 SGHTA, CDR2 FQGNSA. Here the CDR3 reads CASSLLGTANGYTF.

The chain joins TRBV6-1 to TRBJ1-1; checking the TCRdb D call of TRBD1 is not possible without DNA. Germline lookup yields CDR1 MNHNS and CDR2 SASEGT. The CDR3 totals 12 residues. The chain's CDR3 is CAARGPSTEAFF.

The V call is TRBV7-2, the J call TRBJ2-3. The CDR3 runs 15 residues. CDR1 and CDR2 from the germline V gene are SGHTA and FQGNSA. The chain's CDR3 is CASRGTVASTDTQYF.

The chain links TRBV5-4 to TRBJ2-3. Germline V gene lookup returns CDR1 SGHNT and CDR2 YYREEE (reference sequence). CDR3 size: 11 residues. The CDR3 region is CASSYEDTQYF.

CDR3: CASSVGGDNEQFF. The V and J genes are TRBV9 and TRBJ2-1. Germline CDR1 reads SGDLS; CDR2 reads YYNGEE. This CDR3 has 13 residues.

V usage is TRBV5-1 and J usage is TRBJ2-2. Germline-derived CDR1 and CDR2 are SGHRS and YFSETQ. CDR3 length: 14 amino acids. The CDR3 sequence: CASSPSMTPGELFF.

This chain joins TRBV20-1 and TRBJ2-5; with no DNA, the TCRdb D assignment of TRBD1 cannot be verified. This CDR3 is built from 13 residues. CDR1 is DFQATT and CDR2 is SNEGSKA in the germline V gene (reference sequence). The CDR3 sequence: CSARGRGRETQYF.

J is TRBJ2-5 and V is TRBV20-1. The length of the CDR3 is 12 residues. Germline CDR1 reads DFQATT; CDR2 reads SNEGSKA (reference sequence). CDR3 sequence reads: CSARSRVETQYF.

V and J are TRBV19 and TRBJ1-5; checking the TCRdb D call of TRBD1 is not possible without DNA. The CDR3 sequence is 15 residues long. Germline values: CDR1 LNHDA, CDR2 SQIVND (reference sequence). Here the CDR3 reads CASGNRDRPHQPQHF.

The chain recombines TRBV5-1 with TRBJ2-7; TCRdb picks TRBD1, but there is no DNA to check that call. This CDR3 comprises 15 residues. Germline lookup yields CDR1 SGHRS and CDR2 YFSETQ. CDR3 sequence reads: CASSSIGQGDYEQYF.

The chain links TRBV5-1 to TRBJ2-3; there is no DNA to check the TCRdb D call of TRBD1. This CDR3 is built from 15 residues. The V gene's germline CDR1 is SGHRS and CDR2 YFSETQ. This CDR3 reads CASTIIGAGTDTQYF.

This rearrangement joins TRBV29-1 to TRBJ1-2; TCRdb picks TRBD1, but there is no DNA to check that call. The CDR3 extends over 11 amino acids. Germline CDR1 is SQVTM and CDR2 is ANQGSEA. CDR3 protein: CSAGEVYGYTF.